The 30 T cell receptor beta chains presented below share a single source sample, sequenced in a study of blood T cell repertoires in COVID-19 (dated by TCRdb to between 2020 and 2021). The library relied on the immunoSEQ multiplex PCR assay. The table comes from immuneACCESS by way of TCRdb, which keeps in-frame sequences with V and J called. Part of the clones is missing from these tables; in studies checked, under half for an unresolved V gene and the rest for unknown reasons. This sample holds about 220,000 clones; roughly 84% were observed only once. The top ten hold 5.5% to 7.5% of the sample. Sequencing was carried out using PBMCs or T cells enriched from blood (not recorded which). These TCRs come from a woman in her thirties or forties who had recovered from COVID-19.

The V gene is TRBV19, the J gene TRBJ2-4; 8 bases fit TRBD1. There are 15 residues in the CDR3. Germline trimming cut 8 bases from V and 0 bases from J; bases unmatched to any gene: 6. From germline, CDR1 is LNHDA and CDR2 SQIVND (reference sequence). CDR3 protein: CASRGQGLAKNIQYF. The CDR3 nucleotides are TGTGCCAGTCGTGGACAGGGCTTAGCCAAAAACATTCAGTACTTC.

V usage is TRBV27 and J usage is TRBJ1-2, with 9 bases that match TRBD1. This CDR3 has 15 amino acids. Looked up from germline, CDR1 is MNHEY and CDR2 is SMNVEV (reference sequence). V trimming: 5 bases; J trimming: 4 bases; junction bases outside the gene matches: 8. The chain's CDR3 is CASSPWTGVGYGYTF. CDR3 nucleotide sequence: TGTGCCAGCAGTCCGTGGACAGGGGTGGGCTATGGCTACACCTTC.

This chain joins TRBV20-1 and TRBJ1-5, with D unresolved. In germline, CDR1 is DFQATT, CDR2 SNEGSKA (reference sequence). The CDR3 is made up of 14 amino acids. Trimming removed 3 bases from V and 3 bases from J, with 12 bases in between. The CDR3 nucleotides read TGCAGTGCTAGTCAAGAGGGTAACAATCAGCCCCAGCATTTT. Encoded protein: CSASQEGNNQPQHF.

This chain links TRBV3-1 (or the pseudogene TRBV3-2) with TRBJ1-3; D uncertain. CDR3 length equals 18 residues. The V end lost 1 base, the J end lost 3 bases, and 19 bases lay between the germline ends. Per germline, CDR1 LGHDT and CDR2 YNNKEL (reference sequence). The CDR3 is CASSQGSTRRVYGNTIYF. As DNA, the CDR3 is TGTGCCAGCAGCCAAGGGAGTACGAGACGGGTCTATGGAAACACCATATATTTT.

V usage is TRBV27 and J usage is TRBJ2-7; 7 bases line up with TRBD1. V shed 5 bases and J 3 bases; nucleotides not matched to a gene: 7. This CDR3 region has 14 residues. CDR1 is MNHEY and CDR2 is SMNVEV in the germline V gene (reference sequence). CDR3 coding DNA: TGTGCCAGCAGTGCCGGGACAGCCCTCTACGAGCAGTACTTC. Its translation: CASSAGTALYEQYF.

The chain employs TRBV10-3 and TRBJ2-1, with 10 bases aligning to TRBD2. This CDR3 has 18 amino acids. CDR1 is ENHRY, CDR2 SYGVKD, per germline. Unmatched junction bases numbered 11, after V lost 6 bases and J lost 0 bases. CDR3 sequence reads: CAIRPGLANLASYNEQFF. The CDR3 coding sequence is TGTGCCATCAGACCGGGACTAGCGAATCTCGCCTCCTACAATGAGCAGTTCTTC.

The V and J genes are TRBV7-8 and TRBJ2-3; possible D gene TRBD1, 5 bases. In germline, CDR1 is SGHVS, CDR2 FQNEAQ. V shed 3 bases and J shed 1 base, with 17 bases lying between them. This CDR3 is 17 amino acids long. The CDR3 sequence is CASSFSIGDSGTDTQYF. DNA of the CDR3: TGTGCCAGCAGCTTCAGTATAGGGGATAGTGGCACAGATACGCAGTATTTT.

The genes are TRBV6-2 or TRBV6-3 and TRBJ2-7; 7 bases agree with TRBD1. The CDR3 length is 16 residues. CDR1 is MNHEY and CDR2 is SVGEGT in the germline V gene. Unmatched junction bases numbered 10, after V lost 2 bases and J lost 3 bases. CDR3 protein: CASSYTRDSPFYEQYV. CDR3 in DNA: TGTGCCAGCAGTTACACCCGGGACAGCCCTTTCTACGAGCAGTACGTC.

This sequence joins TRBV7-2 and TRBJ2-2; D may be TRBD2 (5 bases). V was cut by 5 bases and J by 2 bases, with 21 bases left in between. This CDR3 has 18 residues. CDR1 and CDR2 from the germline V gene are SGHTA and FQGNSA. The CDR3 here is CASSPRAGQRINTGELFF. The DNA for the CDR3 is TGTGCCAGCAGCCCAAGGGCGGGCCAAAGAATAAACACCGGGGAGCTGTTTTTT.

In this sample, this clone turned up once. The chain carries TRBV18 and TRBJ1-1; D may be TRBD1 (5 bases). Trimming cost V 6 bases and J 4 bases, with 18 bases left between them. Germline-derived CDR1 and CDR2 are KGHSH and LQKENI. CDR3 size: 15 residues. This CDR3 reads CASSPSSRVGTEAFF. Here the CDR3 DNA reads TGTGCCAGCTCCCCGAGTTCCAGGGTCGGCACTGAAGCTTTCTTT.

The CDR3 DNA follows: TGTGCCAGCAGCTTATTGGTCAGGCCAAACTATGGCTACACCTTC. Its protein is CASSLLVRPNYGYTF. This chain uses TRBV7-2 with TRBJ1-2; no reliable D call. CDR1 is SGHTA, CDR2 FQGNSA, per germline. CDR3 size: 15 residues. The V end was cut by 2 bases, the J end by 2 bases, with 12 bases between.

This clone was detected only a few times. The genes are TRBV28 and TRBJ1-6; D may be TRBD1 (6 bases). The CDR3 has 13 residues. Trimming stripped 7 bases from V and 6 bases from J, with 10 bases between. The germline gives CDR1 MDHEN, CDR2 SYDVKM. CDR3 amino acids: CASINRANSPLHF. The CDR3 coding sequence is TGTGCCAGCATAAACAGGGCTAATTCACCCCTCCACTTT.

The chain has TRBV12-5 and TRBJ2-5; TRBD1 is a possible D gene (5 bases). Trimming left V 7 bases short and J 1 base short, with 13 bases between. CDR1 is LGHNT and CDR2 is FRNRAP in the germline V gene. The CDR3 loop spans 14 amino acids. CDR3 residues: CASAFDSIQETQYF. The CDR3 bases are TGTGCTAGTGCGTTTGACAGTATCCAAGAGACCCAGTACTTC.

The gene calls are TRBV4-1 and TRBJ1-3, with 10 positions matching TRBD1. CDR1 and CDR2 from the germline V gene are MGHRA and YSYEKL. With V trimmed by 1 base and J by 2 bases, 5 bases remained unmatched. CDR3 length: 17 amino acids. The CDR3 sequence is CASSQGRQGAAGNTIYF. In DNA, the CDR3 is TGCGCCAGCAGCCAAGGGAGACAGGGGGCTGCTGGAAACACCATATATTTT.

The chain uses TRBV18 and TRBJ2-5, with TRBD1 matching 8 bases. Losses at the gene ends were 3 bases for V and 10 bases for J; bases not matched to a gene: 7. The CDR3 sequence is 13 residues long. Germline-derived CDR1 and CDR2 are KGHSH and LQKENI. The CDR3 loop reads CASSPPTGVDQYF. Here the CDR3 DNA reads TGTGCCAGCTCACCCCCGACAGGGGTGGACCAGTACTTC.

The chain uses TRBV24-1 and TRBJ2-5; 7 nucleotides line up with TRBD2. Germline CDR1 is KGHDR and CDR2 is SFDVKD. This CDR3 contains 15 residues. With V trimmed by 9 bases and J by 4 bases, 13 bases remained unmatched. This CDR3 is CATAASGGRRETQYF. The CDR3 DNA is TGTGCCACCGCGGCTAGCGGAGGGAGGAGAGAGACCCAGTACTTC.

The chain has TRBV7-2 and TRBJ2-7; 7 bases align to TRBD1. CDR3 length: 13 amino acids. Per the germline V gene, CDR1 is SGHTA and CDR2 is FQGNSA. The ends lost 7 bases at V and 4 bases at J; junction bases unmatched: 7. The CDR3 loop reads CASTRGGLYEQYF. The CDR3 DNA sequence: TGTGCCAGCACGAGAGGGGGCCTTTACGAGCAGTACTTC.

This sequence joins TRBV19 and TRBJ2-7, with D maybe TRBD2 (5 bases). The germline V gene has CDR1 LNHDA and CDR2 SQIVND (reference sequence). Trimming took off 5 bases at V and 4 bases at J, with 12 bases between the two ends. This CDR3 is built from 13 residues. For the CDR3, the DNA is TGTGCCAGTAGTTTCACAAGCGGATACGAGCAGTACGTC. It yields the protein CASSFTSGYEQYV.

CDR3 loop: CASSLSLTEAFF. In DNA form, the CDR3 reads TGTGCCAGCAGTTTATCCCTCACTGAAGCTTTCTTT. This chain links TRBV28 with TRBJ1-1; D gene unclear. The germline CDR1 and CDR2 sequences are MDHEN and SYDVKM. The ends were cut back, 1 base at V and 4 bases at J, with 4 bases in the middle. The CDR3 extends over 12 amino acids.

The CDR3 here is CASSYSPSGSYEQYF. CDR3 in DNA: TGTGCCAGCAGTTACTCGCCTAGCGGTTCCTACGAGCAGTACTTC. V usage is TRBV6-5 and J usage is TRBJ2-7; 7 nucleotides align to TRBD2. The CDR3 is 15 amino acids. Trimming at V came to 0 bases and at J to 1 base, leaving 3 bases not matched to a gene. CDR1 and CDR2 (germline): MNHEY, SVGAGI.

The chain uses TRBV9 and TRBJ2-2, with a possible D match to TRBD1 (5 bases). The CDR3 sequence is 13 residues long. CDR1 is SGDLS and CDR2 is YYNGEE in the germline V gene. V dropped 3 bases and J dropped 6 bases, with 9 bases sitting between them. In nucleotides, the CDR3 is TGTGCCAGCAGCGCCCAGGGTCCCGGGGAGCTGTTTTTT. Protein product: CASSAQGPGELFF.

V usage is TRBV18 and J usage is TRBJ1-1, with D possibly being TRBD1 (6 bases). The germline CDR1 and CDR2 sequences are KGHSH and LQKENI. V shed 3 bases and J shed 1 base, with 9 bases lying between them. This CDR3 has 14 residues. The CDR3 DNA sequence: TGTGCCAGCTCACCGCAGGGGCGGAACACTGAAGCTTTCTTT. It specifies CASSPQGRNTEAFF.

The chain combines TRBV29-1 with TRBJ2-1; D gene unclear. The CDR3 has 14 amino acids. Germline CDR1 is SQVTM and CDR2 is ANQGSEA. Trimming shortened V by 4 bases and J by 8 bases, and 18 bases separated the two germline ends. The CDR3 coding sequence is TGCAGCGTTGTCAAGGAGATACCTTTCGATGAGCAGTTCTTC. Translated, it gives CSVVKEIPFDEQFF.

This clone showed up just once. The rearrangement uses TRBV27 and TRBJ2-3; D gene unclear. Trimming shortened V by 6 bases and J by 4 bases, and 8 bases separated the two germline ends. Germline V CDR1 and CDR2: MNHEY, SMNVEV (reference sequence). The CDR3 runs 12 residues. The CDR3 region is CASSPVPDTQYF. The CDR3 region has the DNA TGTGCCAGCAGCCCGGTCCCAGATACGCAGTATTTT.

CDR3 sequence: CASSSTDRAGANVLTF. The CDR3, as DNA: TGTGCCAGCAGCTCCACAGACAGGGCTGGGGCCAACGTCCTGACTTTC. The chain employs TRBV11-2 and TRBJ2-6, with 7 bases identical to TRBD1. In germline, CDR1 is SGHAT, CDR2 FQNNGV. V shed 4 bases and J 2 bases; nucleotides not matched to a gene: 5. The CDR3 consists of 16 residues.

The V and J genes are TRBV7-2 and TRBJ2-1; the match to TRBD2 covers 7 bases. The CDR3 length is 16 residues. Germline CDR1 and CDR2: SGHTA and FQGNSA. V lost 2 bases and J lost 3; bases outside the gene matches: 7. The CDR3 here is CASSLSAGAGYNEQFF. CDR3 coding DNA: TGTGCCAGCAGCTTATCTGCGGGAGCCGGCTACAATGAGCAGTTCTTC.

The chain combines TRBV5-4 with TRBJ1-1, with D maybe TRBD1 (5 bases). The CDR3 has 18 amino acids. Germline-derived CDR1 and CDR2 are SGHNT and YYREEE (reference sequence). V lost 4 bases to trimming and J lost 4 bases, with 26 bases between them. The CDR3 is CASSLPWESGGVGTEAFF. In DNA, the CDR3 is TGTGCCAGCAGCCTCCCTTGGGAATCAGGAGGGGTTGGCACTGAAGCTTTCTTT.

The chain couples TRBV3-1 (or the pseudogene TRBV3-2) to TRBJ1-2; weak D call: TRBD1 (6 bases). Trimming took off 4 bases at V and 5 bases at J, with 14 bases between the two ends. Per germline, CDR1 LGHDT and CDR2 YNNKEL (reference sequence). This CDR3 spans 14 amino acids. The CDR3 sequence is CASSPRGAEYGYTF. CDR3 DNA sequence: TGTGCCAGCAGCCCCAGGGGCGCGGAGTATGGCTACACCTTC.

The V and J genes are TRBV7-9 and TRBJ1-6; D is undetermined. Per germline, CDR1 SEHNR and CDR2 FQNEAQ (reference sequence). Trimming cost V 1 base and J 0 bases, with 7 bases left between them. CDR3 size: 16 residues. For the CDR3, the DNA is TGTGCCAGCAGCTTAGACTCGAGCTCCTATAATTCACCCCTCCACTTT. It encodes CASSLDSSSYNSPLHF. Together with reference TRBV7-9 and TRBJ1-6, the CDR3 gives the full variable domain: DTGVSQNPRHKITKRGQNVTFRCDPISEHNRLYWYRQTLGQGPEFLTYFQNEAQLEKSRLLSDRFSAERPKGSFSTLEIQRTEQGDSAMYLCASSLDSSSYNSPLHFGNGTRLTVT.

The chain employs TRBV6-5 and TRBJ1-2, with D perhaps matching TRBD1 (5 bases). V dropped 7 bases and J dropped 5 bases, with 14 bases sitting between them. Germline-derived CDR1 and CDR2 are MNHEY and SVGAGI. CDR3 length equals 13 residues. The CDR3, as DNA: TGTGCCAGCAAACAGGACCATCGGTATGGCTACACCTTC. It yields the protein CASKQDHRYGYTF.